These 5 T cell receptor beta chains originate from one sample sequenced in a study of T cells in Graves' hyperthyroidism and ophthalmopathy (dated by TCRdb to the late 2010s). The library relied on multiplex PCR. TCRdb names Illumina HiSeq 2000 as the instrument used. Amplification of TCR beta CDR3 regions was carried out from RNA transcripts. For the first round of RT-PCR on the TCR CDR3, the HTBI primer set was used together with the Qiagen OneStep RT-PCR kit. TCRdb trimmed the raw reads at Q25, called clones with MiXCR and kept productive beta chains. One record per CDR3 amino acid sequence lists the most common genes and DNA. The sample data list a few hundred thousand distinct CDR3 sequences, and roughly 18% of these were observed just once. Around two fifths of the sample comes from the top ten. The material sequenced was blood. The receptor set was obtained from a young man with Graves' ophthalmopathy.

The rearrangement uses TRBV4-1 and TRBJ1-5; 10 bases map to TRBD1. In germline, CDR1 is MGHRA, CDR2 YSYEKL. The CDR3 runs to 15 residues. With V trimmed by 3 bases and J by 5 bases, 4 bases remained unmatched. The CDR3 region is CASSQTGTGDQPQHF. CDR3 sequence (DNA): TGCGCCAGCAGCCAGACCGGGACAGGGGATCAGCCCCAGCATTTT.

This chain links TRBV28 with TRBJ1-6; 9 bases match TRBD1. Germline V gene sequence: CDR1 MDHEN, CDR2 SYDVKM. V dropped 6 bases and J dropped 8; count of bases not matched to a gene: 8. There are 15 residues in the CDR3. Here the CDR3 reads CASRPLGQGDSPLHF. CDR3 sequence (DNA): TGTGCCAGCAGACCTTTGGGACAGGGTGATTCACCCCTCCACTTT.

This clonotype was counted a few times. In nucleotides, the CDR3 is TGTGCCAGCAGCCAAAAGGACAGGGGGCTTGAAGCTTTCTTT. Its protein is CASSQKDRGLEAFF. The V gene is TRBV2, the J gene TRBJ1-1, with TRBD1 matching 11 bases. The CDR3 has 14 amino acids. V was pared by 6 bases and J by 7 bases, with 7 bases of the junction left unmatched. Germline CDR1 and CDR2: SNHLY and FYNNEI. Complete variable domain (other parts from reference TRBV2 and TRBJ1-1): EPEVTQTPSHQVTQMGQEVILRCVPISNHLYFYWYRQILGQKVEFLVSFYNNEISEKSEIFDDQFSVERPDGSNFTLKIRSTKLEDSAMYFCASSQKDRGLEAFFGQGTRLTVV.

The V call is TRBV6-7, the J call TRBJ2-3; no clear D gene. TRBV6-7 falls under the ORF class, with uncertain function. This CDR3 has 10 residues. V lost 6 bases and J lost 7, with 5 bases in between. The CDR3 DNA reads TGTGCCAGCAGGCCGTATACGCAGTATTTT. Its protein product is CASRPYTQYF.

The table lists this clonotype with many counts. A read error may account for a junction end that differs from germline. For the CDR3, the DNA is TGTGCCAGCAGTTTAGGACAGGGCAATCAGCCCCAGCATTTT. Its protein product is CASSLGQGNQPQHF. V is TRBV13 and J is TRBJ1-5, with 7 bases fitting TRBD1. The CDR3 totals 14 residues. Germline values: CDR1 PRHDT, CDR2 FYEKMQ (reference sequence).